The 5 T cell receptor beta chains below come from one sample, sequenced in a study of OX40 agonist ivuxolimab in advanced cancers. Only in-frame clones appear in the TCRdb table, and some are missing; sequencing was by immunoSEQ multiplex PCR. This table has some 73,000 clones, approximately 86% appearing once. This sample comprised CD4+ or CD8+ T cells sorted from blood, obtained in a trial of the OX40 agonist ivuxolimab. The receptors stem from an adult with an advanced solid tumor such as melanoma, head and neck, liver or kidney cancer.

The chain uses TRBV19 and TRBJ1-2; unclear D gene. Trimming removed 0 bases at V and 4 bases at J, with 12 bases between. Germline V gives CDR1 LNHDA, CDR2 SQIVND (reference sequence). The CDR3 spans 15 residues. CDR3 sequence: CASSIEGRTPYGYTF. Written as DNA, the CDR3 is TGTGCCAGTAGTATAGAGGGCAGGACTCCCTATGGCTACACCTTC.

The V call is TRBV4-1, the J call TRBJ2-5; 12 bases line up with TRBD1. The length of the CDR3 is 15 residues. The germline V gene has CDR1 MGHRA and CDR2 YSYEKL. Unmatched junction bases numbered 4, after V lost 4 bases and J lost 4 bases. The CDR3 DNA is TGCGCCAGCAGCCGGGACAGGGGGCGAGGAGAGACCCAGTACTTC. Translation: CASSRDRGRGETQYF.

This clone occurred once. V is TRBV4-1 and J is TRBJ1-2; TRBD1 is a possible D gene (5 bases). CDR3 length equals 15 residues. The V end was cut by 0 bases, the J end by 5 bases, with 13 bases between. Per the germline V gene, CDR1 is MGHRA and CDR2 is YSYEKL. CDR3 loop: CASSQEARVWYGYTF. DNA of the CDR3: TGCGCCAGCAGCCAAGAAGCCAGGGTATGGTATGGCTACACCTTC.

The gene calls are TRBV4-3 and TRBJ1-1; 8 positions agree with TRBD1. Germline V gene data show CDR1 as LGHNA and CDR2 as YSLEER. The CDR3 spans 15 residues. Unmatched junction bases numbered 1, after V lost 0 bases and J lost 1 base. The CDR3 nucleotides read TGCGCCAGCAGCCAAGAGGGGACAGGGAACACTGAAGCTTTCTTT. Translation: CASSQEGTGNTEAFF.

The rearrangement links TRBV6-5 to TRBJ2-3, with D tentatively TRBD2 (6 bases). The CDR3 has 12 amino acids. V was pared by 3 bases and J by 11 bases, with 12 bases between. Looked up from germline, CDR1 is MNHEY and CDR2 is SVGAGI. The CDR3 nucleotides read TGTGCCAGCAGTTATGGGGGGACTGTGCAGTATTTT. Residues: CASSYGGTVQYF.